The 19 T cell receptor beta chains in this list originate from one sample, sequenced in a study of technical replicates of blood from a handful of donors. Assay used: immunoSEQ multiplex PCR; TCRdb lists only in-frame clones, some missing. This table has about 70,000 clones, approximately 92% appearing once. What was sequenced was T cells isolated from PBMCs. The receptors were sampled from a human donor in good health.

V is TRBV29-1 and J is TRBJ1-1; 8 positions match TRBD1. This CDR3 contains 14 residues. Trimming at V came to 7 bases and at J to 4 bases, leaving 11 bases not matched to a gene. Germline CDR1 is SQVTM and CDR2 is ANQGSEA. The CDR3 nucleotides are TGCAGCGCCTCCGAGACAGGGGTTTCCACTGAAGCTTTCTTT. As protein: CSASETGVSTEAFF.

The CDR3 bases are TGTGCCAGCAGCCGCCCCGGGAAAGACTACGAGCAGTACTTC. Translated: CASSRPGKDYEQYF. The chain employs TRBV4-2 and TRBJ2-7; D perhaps matches TRBD2 (5 bases). This CDR3 contains 14 residues. V shed 4 bases and J shed 3 bases, with 13 bases lying between them. Germline V lookup: CDR1 LGHNA, CDR2 YNFKEQ.

The chain recombines TRBV2 with TRBJ1-1, with D unclear. CDR3 length: 10 amino acids. Trimming removed 9 bases at V and 7 bases at J, with 9 bases between. Germline V gene lookup returns CDR1 SNHLY and CDR2 FYNNEI. The DNA for the CDR3 is TGTGCCAGTTCACAGCTTGAAGCTTTCTTT. It is translated as CASSQLEAFF.

This rearrangement joins TRBV30 to TRBJ2-5; 9 bases agree with TRBD2. The ends lost 2 bases at V and 5 bases at J; junction bases unmatched: 6. There are 14 residues in the CDR3. Germline loops: CDR1 GTSNPN, CDR2 SVGIG (reference sequence). The CDR3 nucleotides are TGTGCCTGGAGTCCGGGACTAGCAGGGGAGACCCAGTACTTC. As protein: CAWSPGLAGETQYF.

The chain links TRBV10-3 to TRBJ1-1; 9 bases align to TRBD1. CDR1 and CDR2 (germline): ENHRY, SYGVKD. After removal of 4 bases from V and 2 bases from J, the junction contained 8 bases not matched to a gene. The CDR3 covers 16 residues. Here the CDR3 DNA reads TGTGCCATCAGTGGGGACAGGGCAGGTGATAACACTGAAGCTTTCTTT. Translation: CAISGDRAGDNTEAFF.

The gene calls are TRBV25-1 and TRBJ2-7; TRBD1 agrees at 10 bases. In germline, CDR1 is MGHDK, CDR2 SYGVNS. This CDR3 has 13 amino acids. V lost 3 bases and J lost 7; bases outside the gene matches: 3. This CDR3 reads CASSDDRGQEQYF. In nucleotides, the CDR3 is TGTGCCAGCAGTGACGACAGGGGGCAAGAGCAGTACTTC.

J is TRBJ1-2 and V is TRBV19; 8 bases are shared with TRBD1. CDR3 length: 14 amino acids. V gave up 5 bases and J gave up 3 bases; unmatched junction bases: 5. Germline CDR1 is LNHDA and CDR2 is SQIVND (reference sequence). CDR3 region: CASSQDRDYYGYTF. The DNA of the CDR3 is TGTGCCAGTAGTCAGGACAGGGATTACTATGGCTACACCTTC.

V is TRBV10-1 and J is TRBJ2-5, with TRBD1 matching over 8 bases. Germline CDR1 reads WNHNN; CDR2 reads SYGVQD (reference sequence). The trim removed 4 bases at V and 0 bases at J, leaving 1 base unmatched. The CDR3 contains 14 residues. CDR3 sequence: CASSGDRYQETQYF. The CDR3 region has the DNA TGCGCCAGCAGTGGGGACAGGTACCAAGAGACCCAGTACTTC.

V and J are TRBV7-9 and TRBJ2-2; D is ambiguous. Per germline, CDR1 SEHNR and CDR2 FQNEAQ (reference sequence). V dropped 4 bases and J dropped 5 bases, with 11 bases sitting between them. The CDR3 is 14 amino acids. In DNA form, the CDR3 reads TGTGCCAGCAGCTCGCAGTCCTGGACCGGGGAGCTGTTTTTT. It encodes CASSSQSWTGELFF.

The V gene is TRBV19, the J gene TRBJ1-5, with 8 bases lining up with TRBD1. The V gene's germline CDR1 is LNHDA and CDR2 SQIVND (reference sequence). The CDR3 is 13 residues long. The trim removed 7 bases at V and 5 bases at J, leaving 4 bases unmatched. The CDR3 protein is CASKRQGHQPQHF. The CDR3 nucleotides read TGTGCCAGTAAGCGACAGGGGCATCAGCCCCAGCATTTT.

The chain has TRBV10-1 and TRBJ2-1; D possibly corresponds to TRBD2 (5 bases). The germline gives CDR1 WNHNN, CDR2 SYGVQD (reference sequence). V shed 0 bases and J shed 5 bases, with 14 bases lying between them. The CDR3 covers 16 residues. The CDR3 is CASSESPAGPDNEQFF. CDR3 nucleotide sequence: TGCGCCAGCAGTGAGTCTCCGGCGGGTCCCGACAATGAGCAGTTCTTC.

CDR3 region: CASSRGHPYEQYF. CDR3 nucleotide sequence: TGTGCCAGTTCCCGGGGACACCCCTACGAGCAGTACTTC. The chain combines TRBV19 with TRBJ2-7; D perhaps matches TRBD1 (6 bases). The CDR3 contains 13 residues. The germline gives CDR1 LNHDA, CDR2 SQIVND (reference sequence). V dropped 8 bases and J dropped 2 bases, with 13 bases sitting between them.

The V gene is TRBV30, the J gene TRBJ1-2; no definite D call. CDR1 is GTSNPN, CDR2 SVGIG, per germline (reference sequence). The length of the CDR3 is 14 residues. V dropped 7 bases and J dropped 5 bases, with 20 bases sitting between them. CDR3: CASLPYDLPYGYTF. The CDR3 nucleotides read TGTGCCTCCCTTCCCTACGATCTTCCTTATGGCTACACCTTC.

The rearrangement uses TRBV27 and TRBJ2-7; 11 bases match TRBD2. The CDR3 loop spans 14 amino acids. Germline values: CDR1 MNHEY, CDR2 SMNVEV (reference sequence). The J segment lost 3 bases and the V segment lost 2 bases, leaving 0 bases of the junction unmatched. The CDR3 reads CASSLGTSGYEQYF. The DNA for the CDR3 is TGTGCCAGCAGTTTAGGGACTAGCGGCTACGAGCAGTACTTC.

This chain connects TRBV6-1 to TRBJ1-5; 8 bases are shared with TRBD1. Germline V gives CDR1 MNHNS, CDR2 SASEGT. The CDR3 is 15 residues long. V shed 2 bases and J 2 bases; nucleotides not matched to a gene: 2. CDR3 in DNA: TGTGCCAGCAGTGAAACGGGACAGGGCAATCAGCCCCAGCATTTT. As protein: CASSETGQGNQPQHF.

V and J are TRBV6-4 and TRBJ1-1, with 8 bases identical to TRBD1. Germline V gene data show CDR1 as MRHNA and CDR2 as SNTAGT. This CDR3 has 15 amino acids. Losses at the gene ends were 6 bases for V and 2 bases for J; bases not matched to a gene: 8. The CDR3 sequence is CASRNRTGSNTEAFF. Written as DNA, the CDR3 is TGTGCCAGCAGGAACAGGACAGGGTCCAACACTGAAGCTTTCTTT.

The chain is built from TRBV4-2 and TRBJ2-1; 7 nucleotides line up with TRBD2. Losses at the gene ends were 1 base for V and 3 bases for J; bases not matched to a gene: 3. The germline CDR1 and CDR2 sequences are LGHNA and YNFKEQ. The CDR3 sequence is 15 residues long. The CDR3 sequence is CASSQGEGGYNEQFF. For the CDR3, the DNA is TGTGCCAGCAGCCAAGGGGAGGGCGGCTACAATGAGCAGTTCTTC.

CDR3 loop: CASSTYTDTQYF. The DNA for the CDR3 is TGTGCCAGTAGTACCTACACAGATACGCAGTATTTT. The chain links TRBV19 to TRBJ2-3; D is undetermined. The CDR3 runs to 12 residues. Trimming removed 4 bases at V and 2 bases at J, with 4 bases between. Per germline, CDR1 LNHDA and CDR2 SQIVND (reference sequence).

The chain combines TRBV9 with TRBJ1-4; a possible D gene is TRBD1 (5 bases). This CDR3 has 16 amino acids. Germline assignment: CDR1 SGDLS and CDR2 YYNGEE. V was clipped by 4 bases and J by 5 bases, with 18 bases between them. Here the CDR3 DNA reads TGTGCCAGCAGCCCCTCCGGGGGGACGGCCAATGAAAAACTGTTTTTT. Encoded protein: CASSPSGGTANEKLFF.